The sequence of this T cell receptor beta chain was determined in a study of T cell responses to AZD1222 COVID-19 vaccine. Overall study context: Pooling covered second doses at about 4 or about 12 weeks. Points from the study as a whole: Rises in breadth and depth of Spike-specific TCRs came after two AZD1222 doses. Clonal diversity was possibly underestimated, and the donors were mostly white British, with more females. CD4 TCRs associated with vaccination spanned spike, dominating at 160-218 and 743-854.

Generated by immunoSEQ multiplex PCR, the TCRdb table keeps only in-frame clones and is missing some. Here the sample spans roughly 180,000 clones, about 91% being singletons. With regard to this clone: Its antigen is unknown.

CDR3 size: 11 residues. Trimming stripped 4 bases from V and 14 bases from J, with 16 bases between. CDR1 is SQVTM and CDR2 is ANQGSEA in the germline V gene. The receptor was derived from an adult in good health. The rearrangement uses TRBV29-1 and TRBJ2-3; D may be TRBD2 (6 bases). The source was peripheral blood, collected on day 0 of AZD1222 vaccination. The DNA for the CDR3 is TGCAGCGTTGTTGCGGGAACCACCCCGTATTTT. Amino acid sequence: CSVVAGTTPYF.